The clone carrying this T cell receptor beta chain occurred a few times. Trimming shortened V by 3 bases and J by 4 bases, and 13 bases separated the two germline ends. Looked up from germline, CDR1 is SGHTA and CDR2 is FQGNSA. The length of the CDR3 is 15 residues. The sample is drawn from a study of blood T cells in healthy people across ages. A sample-barcoded 5' primer and a J-beta primer mix were used in a second PCR of roughly 7 to 11 cycles. A template-switch adaptor that had 12 random nucleotides put a tag on each cDNA molecule. TCRdb re-called the 5' RACE reads with MiXCR, one entry per CDR3 protein. The sample includes approximately 960,000 distinct CDR3 sequences, 25% to 35% of them seen just once. The same sample was also studied in work on T cells of mothers and their children.

Sequencing was carried out using blood. The rearrangement uses TRBV7-2 and TRBJ1-5, with D possibly being TRBD1 (6 bases). This TCR was sampled from a woman in her thirties or forties in good health. The CDR3 region is CASSLVRGANQPQHF. In DNA form, the CDR3 reads TGTGCCAGCAGCTTGGTTCGGGGGGCGAATCAGCCCCAGCATTTT.